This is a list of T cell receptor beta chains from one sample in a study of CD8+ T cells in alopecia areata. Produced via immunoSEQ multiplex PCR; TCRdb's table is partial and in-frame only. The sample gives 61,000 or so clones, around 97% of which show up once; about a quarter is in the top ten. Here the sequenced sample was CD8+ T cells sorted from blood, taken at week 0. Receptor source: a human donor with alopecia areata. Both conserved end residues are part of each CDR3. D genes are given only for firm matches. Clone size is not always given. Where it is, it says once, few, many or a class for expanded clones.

TGTGCCAGTCGCGGAGGGGAATACACTGAAGCTTTCTTT,CASRGGEYTEAFF,TRBV4-2,-,-,TRBJ1-1
TGTGCCTGGACCGAGACAGGCGCGAACTATGGCTACACCTTC,CAWTETGANYGYTF,TRBV30,-,-,TRBJ1-2
TGTGCCAGTAGTATAGGTCAGAACACTGAAGCTTTCTTT,CASSIGQNTEAFF,TRBV19,-,-,TRBJ1-1
TGTGCCAGCAGCCCCTGGGGGGGCCCACAAGGTAATCAGCCCCAGCATTTT,CASSPWGGPQGNQPQHF,TRBV7-2,-,-,TRBJ1-5
TGTGCCAGCAGCAACAGGAATGAGCAGTTCTTC,CASSNRNEQFF,TRBV4-2,-,-,TRBJ2-1
TGCGCCAGCAGGACCGGGACAGCTTATGGCTACACCTTC,CASRTGTAYGYTF,TRBV4-1,TRBD1,-,TRBJ1-2
TGTGCCAGCAGCTTGCCATATGCCTACAATGAGCAGTTCTTC,CASSLPYAYNEQFF,TRBV7-9,-,-,TRBJ2-1
TGTGCCAGCAGTTCTTACCAGGGGGCGAGCGACGAGCAGTACTTC,CASSSYQGASDEQYF,TRBV27,TRBD1,-,TRBJ2-7
TGTGCCAGCAACCTCTCAGGCGGGAACTCCCACGAGCAGTACTTC,CASNLSGGNSHEQYF,TRBV27,-,-,TRBJ2-7
TGTGCCAGTAGTGCGCCCCAGGGACTAGCGGAAGAGACCCAGTACTTC,CASSAPQGLAEETQYF,TRBV19,TRBD2,-,TRBJ2-5
TGCGCCAGCAGCCAAGACCCACCCGGGCCCGGTATTTCCTACGAGCAGTACTTC,CASSQDPPGPGISYEQYF,TRBV4-3,-,-,TRBJ2-7
TGTGCCAGCATCCCAACAGGAAAGAGCTCCTACAATGAGCAGTTCTTC,CASIPTGKSSYNEQFF,TRBV27,-,-,TRBJ2-1
TGCGCCAGCAGCCGGAGAGGTGAGAGCTCCTACAATGAGCAGTTCTTC,CASSRRGESSYNEQFF,TRBV4-1,-,-,TRBJ2-1
TGTGCCAGTAACCAGGGGCTATCTTACGAGCAGTACTTC,CASNQGLSYEQYF,TRBV19,-,-,TRBJ2-7
TGTGCCTGGAGCGACATAAACTACGAGCAGTACTTC,CAWSDINYEQYF,TRBV30,-,-,TRBJ2-7
TGCGCCAGCAGCCCCCGGGCCTTAGACGAGCAGTACTTC,CASSPRALDEQYF,TRBV4-1,-,-,TRBJ2-7
TGCAGCGTTGGGGAGTTCGCCTACGAGCAGTACTTC,CSVGEFAYEQYF,TRBV29-1,-,once,TRBJ2-7
TGTGCCAGCAGCTTAGATGGCCTAGCGGGGGGACCTAACTACAATGAGCAGTTCTTC,CASSLDGLAGGPNYNEQFF,TRBV11-2,TRBD2,-,TRBJ2-1
TGTGCCAGCACCCTAGGGGGGGGTGGAGGCTATGAGCAGTTCTTC,CASTLGGGGGYEQFF,TRBV9,-,-,TRBJ2-1
TGTGCCAGCAGCTTAGACAGGGGGCCTGAGCAGTTCTTC,CASSLDRGPEQFF,TRBV11-2,TRBD1,-,TRBJ2-1
TGTGCCAGCACCCTGGGGGCAGGGGACTACAATGAGCAGTTCTTC,CASTLGAGDYNEQFF,TRBV5-5,-,-,TRBJ2-1
TGTGCCAGCAGCTCGGTACCCGGGGAGCTGTTTTTT,CASSSVPGELFF,TRBV5-4,-,-,TRBJ2-2
TGTGCCAGCAGCGTAGATGGGACGGGGCGGGATGAGCAGTTCTTC,CASSVDGTGRDEQFF,TRBV9,-,-,TRBJ2-1
TGTGCCAGCAGCTCGACAGCCGCCTCTGCATCATACGAGCAGTACTTC,CASSSTAASASYEQYF,TRBV7-2,-,-,TRBJ2-7
TGTGCCAGCAGCTCAAGTTCTGAAGCCGAGCAGTACTTC,CASSSSSEAEQYF,TRBV7-9,-,-,TRBJ2-7
TGTGCCAGCCTTCGGGACGGCACTAGCACAGATACGCAGTATTTT,CASLRDGTSTDTQYF,TRBV6-5,-,-,TRBJ2-3
TGTGCCAGCAGCGTCCAGGGGGACAATGACATTCAGTACTTC,CASSVQGDNDIQYF,TRBV9,TRBD1,few,TRBJ2-4
TGTGCCAGCAGCTTAGGCCGGGGGAACACTGAAGCTTTCTTT,CASSLGRGNTEAFF,TRBV13,-,-,TRBJ1-1
TGTGCCAGCAGCCGGACAGGGTACCCTACAGATACGCAGTATTTT,CASSRTGYPTDTQYF,TRBV11-2,TRBD1,-,TRBJ2-3
TGTGCCAGCATCACCCCGGGGCGGAATGAGCAGTTCTTC,CASITPGRNEQFF,TRBV7-9,-,-,TRBJ2-1
TGTGCCAGCAGCTTAGATATCGCCGGGCGCGGGGGGTCGTACGAGCAGTACTTC,CASSLDIAGRGGSYEQYF,TRBV7-8,TRBD2,once,TRBJ2-7
TGCGCCAGCAGCCAATATAACAGGGGGCAAAGCACCGGGGAGCTGTTTTTT,CASSQYNRGQSTGELFF,TRBV4-3,TRBD1,-,TRBJ2-2
TGTGCCAGCAGTTTAAATGGAGCTTTGTGGAATACGCAGTATTTT,CASSLNGALWNTQYF,TRBV27,-,-,TRBJ2-3
TGTGCCAGCAGTGAATTTCCAGGGTCTAACTATGGCTACACCTTC,CASSEFPGSNYGYTF,TRBV6-1,-,once,TRBJ1-2
TGTGCCAGCAGCGATAATCGGGGCGTAGATACGCAGTATTTT,CASSDNRGVDTQYF,TRBV7-9,-,once,TRBJ2-3
TGTGCCATCAGTGAGTCCCGTCGGCAGGGTGGGGACTTTAGCAATCAGCCCCAGCATTTT,CAISESRRQGGDFSNQPQHF,TRBV10-3,-,-,TRBJ1-5
TGTGCCAGCAGTTCACCAGCCACTTGGACAGATACGCAGTATTTT,CASSSPATWTDTQYF,TRBV27,-,-,TRBJ2-3
TGCGCCAGCAGCCAAGATGTGGGGACTGGCTACAATGAGCAGTTCTTC,CASSQDVGTGYNEQFF,TRBV4-3,-,-,TRBJ2-1
TGCGCCAGCAGTGGGGGGACAGGGACAAACGAGCAGTACTTC,CASSGGTGTNEQYF,TRBV10-1,TRBD1,-,TRBJ2-7
TGTGCCAGCAGCTTAGGCGGGACTAGATACGAGCAGTACTTC,CASSLGGTRYEQYF,TRBV11-2,TRBD2,-,TRBJ2-7
TGTGCCAGCAGCTTAGTCTCCCGGGGTGTGGAGACCCAGTACTTC,CASSLVSRGVETQYF,TRBV7-6,-,-,TRBJ2-5